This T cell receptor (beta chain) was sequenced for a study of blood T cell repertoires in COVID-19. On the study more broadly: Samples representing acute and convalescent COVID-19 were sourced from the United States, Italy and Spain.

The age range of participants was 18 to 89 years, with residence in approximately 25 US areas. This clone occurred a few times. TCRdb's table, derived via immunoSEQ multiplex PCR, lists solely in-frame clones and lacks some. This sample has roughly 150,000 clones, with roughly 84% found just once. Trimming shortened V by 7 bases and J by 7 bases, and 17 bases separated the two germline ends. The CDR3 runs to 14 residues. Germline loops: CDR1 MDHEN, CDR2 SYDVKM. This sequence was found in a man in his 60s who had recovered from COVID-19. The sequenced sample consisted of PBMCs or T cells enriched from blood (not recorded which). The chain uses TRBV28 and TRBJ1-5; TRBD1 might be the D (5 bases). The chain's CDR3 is CASTAGGVGQPQHF. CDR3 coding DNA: TGTGCCAGCACGGCGGGGGGTGTAGGGCAGCCCCAGCATTTT.